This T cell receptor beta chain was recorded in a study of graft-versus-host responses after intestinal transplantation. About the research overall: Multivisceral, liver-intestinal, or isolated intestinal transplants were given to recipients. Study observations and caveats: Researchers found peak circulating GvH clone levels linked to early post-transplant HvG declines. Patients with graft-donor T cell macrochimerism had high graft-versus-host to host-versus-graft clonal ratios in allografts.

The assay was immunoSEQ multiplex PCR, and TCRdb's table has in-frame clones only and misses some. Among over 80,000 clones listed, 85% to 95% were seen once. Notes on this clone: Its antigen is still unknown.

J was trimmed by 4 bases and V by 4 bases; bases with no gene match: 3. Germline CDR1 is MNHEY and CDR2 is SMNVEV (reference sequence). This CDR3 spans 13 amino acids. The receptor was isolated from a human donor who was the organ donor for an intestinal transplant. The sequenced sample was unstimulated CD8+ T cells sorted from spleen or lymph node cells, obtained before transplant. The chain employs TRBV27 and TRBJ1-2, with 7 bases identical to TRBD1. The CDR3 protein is CASSSGQIYGYTF. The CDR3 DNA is TGTGCCAGCAGTTCGGGACAGATCTATGGCTACACCTTC.